One T cell receptor (beta chain) is described in this entry. The sample is drawn from a study of response to subunit inactivated influenza vaccine. TCRdb re-analysed the RT-PCR reads in MiXCR, keeping a single row per CDR3 protein. This sample has 650,000 to 850,000 distinct CDR3 sequences; around 14% occur once, and the top ten carry 5.5% to 7%. The CDR3 consists of 13 residues. Trimming took off 5 bases at V and 7 bases at J, with 11 bases between the two ends. Germline CDR1 and CDR2: SGHVS and FNYEAQ. The chain carries TRBV7-6 and TRBJ2-2; D assignment may be TRBD1 or TRBD2 (5 bases each). The input for sequencing was PBMCs from blood, taken roughly 2 weeks before vaccination. This receptor was taken from a man between 45 and 60 years old who received an inactivated influenza vaccine. CDR3 nucleotides: TGTGCCAGCAGCATCGGGACGAACGGGGAGCTGTTTTTT. It yields the protein CASSIGTNGELFF. The full variable domain, its missing parts supplied by reference TRBV7-6 and TRBJ2-2, is GAGVSQSPRYKVTKRGQDVALRCDPISGHVSLYWYRQALGQGPEFLTYFNYEAQQDKSGLPNDRFSAERPEGSISTLTIQRTEQRDSAMYRCASSIGTNGELFFGEGSRLTVL.